This TCR beta chain was retrieved from a study of human T cells and chemical hapten exposure. Looking at the study overall: Patch testing placed 0.01% DPC on the upper back, with readings at 6 days.

Note on this clonotype: Its antigen is unknown.

Study-wide findings and caveats: Clustering by CDR3 similarity yielded significantly more large clusters from expanded TCRs than controls.

The CDR3 sequence is 15 residues long. V was shortened by 5 bases and J by 4 bases, with 12 bases between the two germline ends. The germline V gene encodes CDR1 SGHTA and CDR2 FQGNSA. Time point reported: pre-sensitization, week 0. The treatment here: therapeutic diphenylcyclopropenone sensitization with weekly scalp DPC. Donation of samples came from alopecia patients who were 18 to 70 years old and suitable for DPC. TCRdb re-derived calls from the RACE reads in MiXCR, one entry per CDR3 protein. The repertoire holds 85,000 to 130,000 distinct CDR3 sequences, with roughly 12% as singletons. This TCR derives from a woman aged 45-65 years with alopecia areata. Some clones in this sample may be carry-over from other donors' samples. The sample here was whole blood, taken in connection with sensitization to the hapten diphenylcyclopropenone (DPC). The gene calls are TRBV7-2 and TRBJ2-6; D gene ambiguous. CDR3 region: CASSREHAGANVLTF. The CDR3, as DNA: TGTGCCAGCAGCCGAGAACATGCCGGGGCCAACGTCCTGACTTTC.